The entry that follows covers one TCR beta chain sequence. Its antigen is as yet unknown. PCR was performed using 60 Vbeta and 13 Jbeta primers. Generated by immunoSEQ multiplex PCR, the TCRdb table keeps only in-frame clones and is missing some. The table lists 130,000 or so clones, 77% of them singletons, with about 1.5% in the top ten. The data were obtained in a study of cytomegalovirus exposure and HLA in healthy donors. Germline values: CDR1 KGHSY, CDR2 FQNENV. The CDR3 contains 14 residues. The trim removed 5 bases at V and 10 bases at J, leaving 9 bases unmatched. Study-level results: Being productive about 87% or about 30% of the time was typical of most TCR beta V segments in an earlier analysis. Versus the roughly 640-donor mean, an Asian-associated ancestry cluster reportedly showed fewer N-insertions in a later analysis.

Healthy donors of bone marrow made up the group. V and J are TRBV16 and TRBJ1-5; 9 nucleotides match TRBD1. This clonotype was obtained from a woman aged 40 to 49 in good health and CMV-seronegative. The sample was PBMCs. The CDR3 protein is CASSAGTGYRPQHF. In nucleotides, the CDR3 is TGTGCCAGCAGCGCAGGGACAGGGTATAGACCCCAGCATTTT.